This T cell receptor beta chain was found in a study of T-cell memory formation after mild COVID-19. V lost 6 bases and J lost 9, with 18 bases in between. The CDR3 contains 14 residues. Germline V gives CDR1 MNHEY, CDR2 SVGAGI. Researchers used 5'RACE with constant-segment primers to make TCR alpha and TCR beta cDNA libraries that carry sample barcodes and UMIs. Using its own MiXCR run on the 5' RACE reads, TCRdb lists one record per CDR3 protein. The sample contains roughly 50,000 distinct CDR3 sequences, more than 8% of which appear only once. This clonotype was picked up many times. The chain carries TRBV6-5 and TRBJ2-1; tentative D call: TRBD1 (5 bases). The sample consisted of PBMCs or a T cell subset sorted from them (not recorded which). The sequence derives from a man aged 18 to 29 who had mild COVID-19 (a few samples of this study predate the infection). Cell type and time point are not known. In DNA form, the CDR3 reads TGTGCCAGCAGCCCTCCGCAGGGTTGGAGTGAGCAGTTCTTC. Its protein product is CASSPPQGWSEQFF.